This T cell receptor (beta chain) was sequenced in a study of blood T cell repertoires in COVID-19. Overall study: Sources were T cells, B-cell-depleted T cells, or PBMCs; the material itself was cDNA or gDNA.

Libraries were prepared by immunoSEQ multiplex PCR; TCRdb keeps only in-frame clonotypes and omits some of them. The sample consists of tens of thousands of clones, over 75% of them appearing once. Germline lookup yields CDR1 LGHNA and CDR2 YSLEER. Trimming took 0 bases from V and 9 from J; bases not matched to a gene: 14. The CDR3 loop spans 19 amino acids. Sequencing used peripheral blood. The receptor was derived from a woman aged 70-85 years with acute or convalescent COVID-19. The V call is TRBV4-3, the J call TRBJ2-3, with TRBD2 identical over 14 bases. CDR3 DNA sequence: TGCGCCAGCAGCCAAGAAGGGCCGGGACTAGCGGGAGCGGTACGGACGCAGTATTTT. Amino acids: CASSQEGPGLAGAVRTQYF.